This entry describes one T cell receptor (beta chain). What it binds is not known. The authors ran the immunoSEQ assay, v3.0, at survey level. Assay: immunoSEQ multiplex PCR; the TCRdb copy retains only in-frame clones and omits some. The sample yields 25,000 to 35,000 clones, about 89% seen once. This sample is part of a study of long-term antiretroviral therapy in people with HIV. From germline, CDR1 is MGHRA and CDR2 YSYEKL. This CDR3 is built from 18 residues. The V gene lost 0 bases and the J gene lost 8 bases, with 23 bases spanning the gap. Broader study findings: Repertoires with HIV possessed tighter CDR3 length spans than those of controls. Clones that had undergone expansion before ART dominated the repertoire at all time points. Upon ART, diversity increased but remained lower than transplant donor controls.

This chain uses TRBV4-1 with TRBJ2-1, with D possibly TRBD1 on 6 matching bases. The TCR originated in a man aged 18 to 29 with HIV. Sequenced here: unsorted PBMCs, sampled 3.1 years after starting antiretroviral therapy. The CDR3, as DNA: TGCGCCAGCAGCCAAGAATTGGGGGCATATTCCCTTAGGGATGAGCAGTTCTTC. Its translation is CASSQELGAYSLRDEQFF.